A selection of T cell receptor beta chains follows, all from one sample in a study of Graves' ophthalmopathy and Graves' hyperthyroidism. One entry per CDR3 protein, called by TCRdb with MiXCR from the multiplex PCR reads. The sample lists roughly 1.1 million distinct CDR3 sequences; roughly 35% were seen once. Material: peripheral blood or thyroid tissue (not recorded which). These receptors all stem from an adult man with Graves' hyperthyroidism. Each CDR3 is given with its conserved first and last residue. D genes are given only for firm matches. The listing skips clone size in some rows; elsewhere it reads once, few, many or a size class.

CDR3 DNA: TGCAGTGCTAGTCGGCTAGCGGGACGGTCGGGCGAGCAGTACTTC
CDR3 protein: CSASRLAGRSGEQYF
J gene: TRBJ2-7
V gene: TRBV20-1
D gene: TRBD2
clone size: few

CDR3 DNA: TGTGCCAGCAGCCGTGGGGGTACAGGGCTAAACTATGGCTACACCTTC
CDR3 protein: CASSRGGTGLNYGYTF
J gene: TRBJ1-2
V gene: TRBV12-3/TRBV12-4
D gene: .
clone size: many

CDR3 DNA: TGTGCCAGCAGTTTTCGCCTCCAGGCACCCGAGCAGTACTTC
CDR3 protein: CASSFRLQAPEQYF
J gene: TRBJ2-7
V gene: TRBV27
D gene: .
clone size: .

CDR3 DNA: TGCAGTGCCCTCTCTATCGGGGAGCTGTTTTTT
CDR3 protein: CSALSIGELFF
J gene: TRBJ2-2
V gene: TRBV20-1
D gene: .
clone size: many

CDR3 DNA: TGTGCCACCAGCAGGGTTACCGGGGCGATTGATCAGCCCCAGCATTTT
CDR3 protein: CATSRVTGAIDQPQHF
J gene: TRBJ1-5
V gene: TRBV15
D gene: .
clone size: many

CDR3 DNA: TGTGCCAGCAGTTTGAGGGCCGGGAGTAACTATGGCTACACCTTC
CDR3 protein: CASSLRAGSNYGYTF
J gene: TRBJ1-2
V gene: TRBV7-9
D gene: .
clone size: .

CDR3 DNA: TGTGCCAGCAGCGTCCGGGATCTGGGGCGTGAAGCTTTCTTT
CDR3 protein: CASSVRDLGREAFF
J gene: TRBJ1-1
V gene: TRBV7-9
D gene: .
clone size: .

CDR3 DNA: TGCAGTGCCCCAGGTAGGGGAGGAGGCTACACCTTC
CDR3 protein: CSAPGRGGGYTF
J gene: TRBJ1-2
V gene: TRBV20-1
D gene: .
clone size: many

CDR3 DNA: TGCGCCAGCGCGGCAGGGGACTACGAGCAGTACTTC
CDR3 protein: CASAAGDYEQYF
J gene: TRBJ2-7
V gene: TRBV5-1
D gene: .
clone size: .

CDR3 DNA: TGCGCCAGCAGCCCCATGACAGGGGGAAACACCATATATTTT
CDR3 protein: CASSPMTGGNTIYF
J gene: TRBJ1-3
V gene: TRBV5-1
D gene: TRBD1
clone size: .

CDR3 DNA: TGCAGTGCTAGTAGGGCCTTCAATTCACCCCTCCACTTT
CDR3 protein: CSASRAFNSPLHF
J gene: TRBJ1-6
V gene: TRBV20-1
D gene: .
clone size: .

CDR3 DNA: TGTGCCAGCAGCCCACCTGGGATCGAGGACACTGAAGCTTTCTTT
CDR3 protein: CASSPPGIEDTEAFF
J gene: TRBJ1-1
V gene: TRBV28
D gene: .
clone size: many

CDR3 DNA: TGCGCCAGCAGCTTGGCGGATAGCGGGACGGTGCTATACGGGCAGTACTTC
CDR3 protein: CASSLADSGTVLYGQYF
J gene: TRBJ2-7
V gene: TRBV7-9
D gene: TRBD2
clone size: .

CDR3 DNA: TGTGCCAGCGGAGGGGGCCCGACTGAAGCTTTCTTT
CDR3 protein: CASGGGPTEAFF
J gene: TRBJ1-1
V gene: TRBV7-8
D gene: TRBD1
clone size: many

CDR3 DNA: TGTGCCAGTAGTACGGGAGGGGCTAATGAAAAACTGTTTTTT
CDR3 protein: CASSTGGANEKLFF
J gene: TRBJ1-4
V gene: TRBV19
D gene: .
clone size: .

CDR3 DNA: TGTGCCAGCGGGGCCGGCTGGACTTATAGCAATCAGCCCCAGCATTTT
CDR3 protein: CASGAGWTYSNQPQHF
J gene: TRBJ1-5
V gene: TRBV19
D gene: .
clone size: few

CDR3 DNA: TGTGCCAGCAGTTTATTGGCAGGGTTGGCCTATGGCTACACCTTC
CDR3 protein: CASSLLAGLAYGYTF
J gene: TRBJ1-2
V gene: TRBV28
D gene: .
clone size: .

CDR3 DNA: TGTGCCATCAGCCCCCAAGGGTACCAGCCCCAGCATTTT
CDR3 protein: CAISPQGYQPQHF
J gene: TRBJ1-5
V gene: TRBV10-3
D gene: .
clone size: .

CDR3 DNA: TGTGCCAGCAGCGTACAGGGACAGCCTCCGCGGACCCAGTACTTC
CDR3 protein: CASSVQGQPPRTQYF
J gene: TRBJ2-5
V gene: TRBV7-9
D gene: TRBD1
clone size: .

CDR3 DNA: TGTGCCAGCAGCTTAGCCGGACAGCCGCCAAAGGGGCCCCAGCATTTT
CDR3 protein: CASSLAGQPPKGPQHF
J gene: TRBJ1-5
V gene: TRBV13
D gene: .
clone size: few

CDR3 DNA: TGCAGTGCTAGAGATCTGCTAGCGGGAGAGAAGTACTTC
CDR3 protein: CSARDLLAGEKYF
J gene: TRBJ2-7
V gene: TRBV20-1
D gene: TRBD2
clone size: many

CDR3 DNA: TGTGCCAGTAGTATGTACAGCGATGGCAACACCTTC
CDR3 protein: CASSMYSDGNTF
J gene: TRBJ1-2
V gene: TRBV19
D gene: .
clone size: .

CDR3 DNA: TGTGCCAGCAGAAAACAGGGTCCAAACACTGAAGCTTTCTTT
CDR3 protein: CASRKQGPNTEAFF
J gene: TRBJ1-1
V gene: TRBV25-1
D gene: .
clone size: many

CDR3 DNA: TGTGCCAGCAGTTTAGCCGTCAAGGGGGCCGACACCGGGGAGCTGTTTTTT
CDR3 protein: CASSLAVKGADTGELFF
J gene: TRBJ2-2
V gene: TRBV25-1
D gene: TRBD1
clone size: .

CDR3 DNA: TGTGCCAGCAGTGGTTCGGGACAAATGGAGACCCAGTACTTC
CDR3 protein: CASSGSGQMETQYF
J gene: TRBJ2-5
V gene: TRBV2
D gene: .
clone size: .

CDR3 DNA: TGTGCCATCAGTGCCCCGGGACGGTACTACGAGCAGTACTTC
CDR3 protein: CAISAPGRYYEQYF
J gene: TRBJ2-7
V gene: TRBV10-3
D gene: .
clone size: many

CDR3 DNA: TGTGCCACCCAAACAGGCAGAGCTAATTCACCCCTCCACTTT
CDR3 protein: CATQTGRANSPLHF
J gene: TRBJ1-6
V gene: TRBV10-3
D gene: .
clone size: .

CDR3 DNA: TGTGCCAGCAGCCACTCAGGGAAGGGAACCTACGAGCAGTACTTC
CDR3 protein: CASSHSGKGTYEQYF
J gene: TRBJ2-7
V gene: TRBV3-1
D gene: .
clone size: .

CDR3 DNA: TGCGCCAGCAGCCACGTACCGGACGGATACACTGAAGCTTTCTTT
CDR3 protein: CASSHVPDGYTEAFF
J gene: TRBJ1-1
V gene: TRBV4-1
D gene: .
clone size: many

CDR3 DNA: TGTGCCAGCAGCTCGGGGGAGGAGGCGAGGCAGCCCCAGCATTTT
CDR3 protein: CASSSGEEARQPQHF
J gene: TRBJ1-5
V gene: TRBV9
D gene: .
clone size: .

CDR3 DNA: TGCGCCAGCAGCTTGGAATCTGGGGTGGGGAATTCACCCCTCCACTTT
CDR3 protein: CASSLESGVGNSPLHF
J gene: TRBJ1-6
V gene: TRBV5-1
D gene: .
clone size: many

CDR3 DNA: TGTGCCAGCAGTGAAGGTCTGCAGTACTTC
CDR3 protein: CASSEGLQYF
J gene: TRBJ2-7
V gene: TRBV6-1
D gene: .
clone size: few

CDR3 DNA: TGTGCCAGCAGCGAAACCTACGAGCAGTACTTC
CDR3 protein: CASSETYEQYF
J gene: TRBJ2-7
V gene: TRBV2
D gene: .
clone size: many

CDR3 DNA: TGTGCCACCAGCAGAGGAACAGGGGGCGACGCCGTTAATTCACCCCTCCACTTT
CDR3 protein: CATSRGTGGDAVNSPLHF
J gene: TRBJ1-6
V gene: TRBV15
D gene: TRBD1
clone size: .

CDR3 DNA: TGTGCCAGCAGCCCCCCAGTTAACACCATATATTTT
CDR3 protein: CASSPPVNTIYF
J gene: TRBJ1-3
V gene: TRBV7-8
D gene: .
clone size: many

CDR3 DNA: TGTGCCAGCAGTTCCTCAGGACAGGGTATGGGGGCGAAAGAAAAACTGTTTTTT
CDR3 protein: CASSSSGQGMGAKEKLFF
J gene: TRBJ1-4
V gene: TRBV2
D gene: TRBD1
clone size: .

CDR3 DNA: TGTGCCACCAAGTTTAGCCATACGCCCAGGGACTACGAGCAGTACTTC
CDR3 protein: CATKFSHTPRDYEQYF
J gene: TRBJ2-7
V gene: TRBV6-6
D gene: .
clone size: .

CDR3 DNA: TGTGCCAGCAGTTACTACCCCAAGGGCGTGAACACTGAAGCTTTCTTT
CDR3 protein: CASSYYPKGVNTEAFF
J gene: TRBJ1-1
V gene: TRBV2
D gene: .
clone size: .

CDR3 DNA: TGTGCCAGCAGCGAGACCCTGAACTTC
CDR3 protein: CASSETLNF
J gene: TRBJ2-5
V gene: TRBV7-2
D gene: .
clone size: .

CDR3 DNA: TGCAGCGTTGGGCAGGTTGAAGCTTTCTTT
CDR3 protein: CSVGQVEAFF
J gene: TRBJ1-1
V gene: TRBV29-1
D gene: .
clone size: once

CDR3 DNA: TGTGCCAGCAGTGACAGGGGCGGCACCGGGGAGCTGTTTTTT
CDR3 protein: CASSDRGGTGELFF
J gene: TRBJ2-2
V gene: TRBV2
D gene: .
clone size: many

CDR3 DNA: TGTGCCATCAGTGAGTCGGGCCAGGGAGAGACCCAGTACTTC
CDR3 protein: CAISESGQGETQYF
J gene: TRBJ2-5
V gene: TRBV10-3
D gene: .
clone size: .

CDR3 DNA: TGTGCCAGCAGCCCAGGGTCCCGGGCCAACGTCCTGACTTTC
CDR3 protein: CASSPGSRANVLTF
J gene: TRBJ2-6
V gene: TRBV6-6
D gene: .
clone size: many

CDR3 DNA: TGCAGCGTTCGGGACAGTAATTCACCCCTCCACTTT
CDR3 protein: CSVRDSNSPLHF
J gene: TRBJ1-6
V gene: TRBV29-1
D gene: TRBD1
clone size: many

CDR3 DNA: TGCAGTGCTAGGACAGTTTCCTCCTATAATTCACCCCTCCACTTT
CDR3 protein: CSARTVSSYNSPLHF
J gene: TRBJ1-6
V gene: TRBV20-1
D gene: .
clone size: many

CDR3 DNA: TGTGCCAGCAGCCCAGACTGGGCTAATTCACCCCTCCACTTT
CDR3 protein: CASSPDWANSPLHF
J gene: TRBJ1-6
V gene: TRBV7-9
D gene: .
clone size: once

CDR3 DNA: TGCAGCGTTGTAACTAACGAGCAGTACTTC
CDR3 protein: CSVVTNEQYF
J gene: TRBJ2-7
V gene: TRBV29-1
D gene: .
clone size: many

CDR3 DNA: TGCAGTGGGACTTTACAAGAGACCCAGTACTTC
CDR3 protein: CSGTLQETQYF
J gene: TRBJ2-5
V gene: TRBV20-1
D gene: .
clone size: .

CDR3 DNA: TGTGCCACCAGCAGAGGGACAGGGGGCGAGTCACCCCTCCACTTT
CDR3 protein: CATSRGTGGESPLHF
J gene: TRBJ1-6
V gene: TRBV15
D gene: TRBD1
clone size: .

CDR3 DNA: TGTGCCAGCAGCGTGGGACGGAAAGACGAGCAGTACTTC
CDR3 protein: CASSVGRKDEQYF
J gene: TRBJ2-7
V gene: TRBV12-3/TRBV12-4
D gene: .
clone size: few